The 8 T cell receptor beta chains listed next were all sequenced from one sample in a study of human T cells and chemical hapten exposure. TCRdb reprocessed the 5' RACE reads via MiXCR and lists one record per CDR3 protein. The data show 110,000 to 150,000 distinct CDR3 sequences, approximately 4% seen once. Unfractionated whole blood yielded the extracted total RNA. The receptors come from a female donor in good health.

This clonotype was observed many times. V gene TRBV29-1 combines with J gene TRBJ2-2; unclear D gene. Germline V CDR1 and CDR2: SQVTM, ANQGSEA. V gave up 6 bases and J gave up 1 base, with 12 bases separating them. The CDR3 covers 14 residues. The CDR3 region is CSVRTRRNTGELFF. The CDR3 DNA reads TGCAGCGTCCGTACACGGAGGAACACCGGGGAGCTGTTTTTT.

This clonotype has a handful of counts. This chain links TRBV19 with TRBJ1-1; 7 bases align to TRBD1. The CDR3 runs to 14 residues. The J segment lost 4 bases and the V segment lost 3 bases, leaving 5 bases of the junction unmatched. Germline V CDR1 and CDR2: LNHDA, SQIVND (reference sequence). CDR3 sequence (DNA): TGTGCCAGTAGTATGGGAGGGGGCGTCACTGAAGCTTTCTTT. It encodes CASSMGGGVTEAFF.

Ten or more counts support this clonotype. The V call is TRBV5-1, the J call TRBJ1-1; tentative D call: TRBD1 (5 bases). Trimming stripped 0 bases from V and 4 bases from J, with 7 bases between. Germline V gene lookup returns CDR1 SGHRS and CDR2 YFSETQ. The CDR3 consists of 13 residues. Here the CDR3 DNA reads TGCGCCAGCAGCTTGGAAACAGGCACTGAAGCTTTCTTT. Protein sequence: CASSLETGTEAFF.

At least ten counts were recorded for this clonotype. This rearrangement joins TRBV28 to TRBJ2-5; tentatively, D is TRBD1 (6 bases). V lost 4 bases and J 7 bases, leaving 16 bases between the germline ends. CDR1 and CDR2 (germline): MDHEN, SYDVKM. CDR3 length: 14 amino acids. CDR3 sequence reads: CASSSDRNIRTQYF. CDR3 DNA sequence: TGTGCCAGCAGTTCGGACAGAAACATCCGGACCCAGTACTTC.

V gene TRBV10-3 combines with J gene TRBJ1-6, with a possible D match to TRBD1 (5 bases). Deletions cut 0 bases from V and 10 bases from J, with 13 bases between. The germline V gene encodes CDR1 ENHRY and CDR2 SYGVKD. CDR3 length: 15 amino acids. CDR3 DNA: TGTGCCATCAGTGAGTCTCCCCAGGGCGGGTCACCCCTCCACTTT. It yields the protein CAISESPQGGSPLHF.

This chain uses TRBV3-1 with TRBJ1-6; the D gene is possibly TRBD1 (5 bases). Germline assignment: CDR1 LGHDT and CDR2 YNNKEL (reference sequence). The CDR3 sequence is 14 residues long. V dropped 3 bases and J dropped 5 bases, with 8 bases sitting between them. The CDR3 bases are TGTGCCAGCAGCCAGGGACTGAATAATTCACCCCTCCACTTT. Translated, it gives CASSQGLNNSPLHF. Combining the CDR3 with reference TRBV3-1 and TRBJ1-6 gives the whole variable domain DTAVSQTPKYLVTQMGNDKSIKCEQNLGHDTMYWYKQDSKKFLKIMFSYNNKELIINETVPNRFSPKSPDKAHLNLHINSLELGDSAVYFCASSQGLNNSPLHFGNGTRLTVT.

Concerning this clonotype itself: One base away lies a much larger clone, so this may be a sequencing read error. The chain couples TRBV5-1 to TRBJ1-6, with 9 bases that match TRBD1. The CDR3 sequence is 16 residues long. Germline-derived CDR1 and CDR2 are SGHRS and YFSETQ. The CDR3 here is CASSFQGQGSGSPLNF. The CDR3 DNA reads as TGCGCCAGCAGCTTTCAGGGACAGGGATCCGGTTCACCCCTCAACTTT.

The table lists this clonotype with many counts. The J gene is TRBJ2-3, the V gene TRBV10-3; D not resolved. This CDR3 is 14 amino acids long. Germline CDR1 ENHRY, CDR2 SYGVKD. V dropped 3 bases and J dropped 6 bases, with 13 bases sitting between them. This chain's CDR3 is CAISDSVDRDTQYF. The CDR3 DNA follows: TGTGCCATCAGTGATAGTGTTGACCGGGATACGCAGTATTTT.